This T cell receptor (beta chain) was profiled in a study of blood T cell repertoires in COVID-19 (dated by TCRdb to the early 2020s). Notes on the research overall: The collaborator samples originated in the United States, Italy and Spain and spanned the acute and convalescent phases of COVID-19. The samples were drawn from two sources: the first 160 participants of the ongoing ImmuneRACE study, and some 1,300 subjects contributed by 6 global collaborators. Subjects who had been exposed to COVID-19, were actively infected with it, or had recovered from it provided the deeply sampled blood TCRbeta repertoires that made up the dataset. The prospective study material was composed of cDNA or gDNA derived from T cells, B-cell-depleted T cells, or PBMCs. A de-identified subject ID, COVID-19 status, age in years and sex were almost always included in the sample metadata. Where available, HLA class I and class II types were taken from metadata supplied by the sample provider and were not determined by assay-based typing. The repertoires were released in a freely available public database meant as a resource for research on the immune response to SARS-CoV-2. The paper as a whole reports these results and caveats: The amount of clinical and demographic metadata varied by source and participant and was provided uncurated.

Participants in the prospective study were aged roughly 18 to 100 years, lived in about two dozen United States geographic areas, and enrolled through a virtual design. In the prospective study, cohorts were assigned on the basis of participant-reported clinical history obtained from a screening survey and a study questionnaire. Recovered participants in ImmuneRACE Cohort 3 were defined as having two consecutive negative NP/OP PCR tests, clearance from a healthcare professional, or resolution of symptoms. In the prospective study, whole blood, serum and a nasopharyngeal or oropharyngeal swab were collected from each participant by mobile phlebotomists. Over an approximately 2-month period, participants in the prospective study had the option of providing additional blood draws and questionnaires. Before DNA extraction, prospective study blood samples were shipped either frozen or at room temperature.

The germline V gene supplies CDR1 SGDLS and CDR2 YYNGEE. The junction shows trimming of 4 bases on V and 6 bases on J, plus 16 bases between the germline ends. Reading from cysteine to phenylalanine, the CDR3 counts 14 amino acids. The CDR3 DNA has 42 bases and is translated from base 1. This clone was seen once. Its antigen target is currently unknown. The record has no base qualities; no much larger clone is one base away. The immunoSEQ Assay, a bias-controlled multiplex PCR, was used to amplify TCRbeta CDR3 regions from genomic DNA. The paper's processing steps were these. The number of nucleated cells in each sample was estimated by amplification of reference gene primers within the assay. To quantify the absolute abundance of each unique TCRbeta CDR3 rearrangement, sequence reads were collapsed and filtered. For each sample, productive Simpson clonality was calculated as the square root of Simpson's diversity index across productive rearrangements. TCRdb retrieved this table from immuneACCESS and kept in-frame rearrangements only. Not all clones are present; in checked studies, unresolved V genes account for under half, and no reason is known for the remainder. D and trimming were read from the DNA, whereas the V and J calls and clone size are those reported in that table. The sample profile shows approximately 300,000 clones; 70% to 90% of them were found once. The top ten clonotypes cover approximately 5% of the sample.

The receptor comes from a woman between 25 and 40 years old who had recovered from COVID-19. The sequenced material came from PBMCs or T cells enriched from blood (not recorded which). The V and J segments used are TRBV9 and TRBJ1-2, with the D segment identity uncertain. The CDR3 in this case is CASSLSGRSNGYTF. The DNA sequence is given as TGTGCCAGCAGCTTAAGCGGCAGGTCGAATGGCTACACCTTC. Full variable domain (CDR3 extended with the reference TRBV9 and TRBJ1-2 proteins): DSGVTQTPKHLITATGQRVTLRCSPRSGDLSVYWYQQSLDQGLQFLIQYYNGEERAKGNILERFSAQQFPDLHSELNLSSLELGDSALYFCASSLSGRSNGYTFGSGTRLTVV.